This TCR beta chain appears in the sequencing data of a study of cytomegalovirus exposure and HLA in healthy donors. Findings of the study overall: TCR beta sequences reportedly predicted most subjects' HLA-A and HLA-B alleles accurately.

The germline CDR1 and CDR2 sequences are MNHNY and SVGAGI (reference sequence). CDR3 length: 16 residues. Trimming cost V 2 bases and J 6 bases; bases outside gene matches: 6. Note on this clone: Its antigen is currently unknown.

The PCR ran on 60 Vbeta and 13 Jbeta primers. TCRdb's copy holds only in-frame clones and misses some; the assay was immunoSEQ multiplex PCR. This sample has 190,000 or so clones, with about 80% found just once. This TCR derives from a boy aged 10-17 years in good health and CMV-seronegative. The sample comprised PBMCs. The V and J genes are TRBV6-6 and TRBJ2-1, with 11 positions matching TRBD1. The DNA for the CDR3 is TGTGCCAGCAGTTACAATCTCGGGACAGGGGGCAATGAGCAGTTCTTC. Its translation: CASSYNLGTGGNEQFF.